The source of this T cell receptor (beta chain) is a study of ipilimumab plus nivolumab after autologous stem cell transplantation. Whole-study context: Typical patient got four to six ipilimumab doses and seven to nine nivolumab doses (median).

Patients got ipilimumab 1 mg/kg beginning 14 to 28 days post-transplant. Dosing: nivolumab 3 mg/kg IV, weeks 1, 4, 7, 10, then every two weeks to week 26. About this clone itself: What it recognizes is unknown.

Deletions cut 0 bases from V and 7 bases from J, with 7 bases between. The CDR3 is made up of 12 amino acids. Germline V gene lookup returns CDR1 PRHDT and CDR2 FYEKMQ (reference sequence). Sequencing was performed with immunoSEQ multiplex PCR; in TCRdb, only in-frame clones are kept and a portion is missing. The repertoire holds around 45,000 clones, with over 75% as singletons. Study-level findings and limits: TCR repertoire, Treg phenotype and gut microbiota reportedly support more study of this approach.

Material: PBMCs, obtained in a trial of ipilimumab plus nivolumab as post-transplant consolidation. The sequence came from a male donor with multiple myeloma. The rearrangement links TRBV13 to TRBJ2-7; D remains unclear. CDR3 in amino acids: CASSLGRSEQYF. CDR3 DNA: TGTGCCAGCAGCTTAGGCCGGTCGGAGCAGTACTTC.